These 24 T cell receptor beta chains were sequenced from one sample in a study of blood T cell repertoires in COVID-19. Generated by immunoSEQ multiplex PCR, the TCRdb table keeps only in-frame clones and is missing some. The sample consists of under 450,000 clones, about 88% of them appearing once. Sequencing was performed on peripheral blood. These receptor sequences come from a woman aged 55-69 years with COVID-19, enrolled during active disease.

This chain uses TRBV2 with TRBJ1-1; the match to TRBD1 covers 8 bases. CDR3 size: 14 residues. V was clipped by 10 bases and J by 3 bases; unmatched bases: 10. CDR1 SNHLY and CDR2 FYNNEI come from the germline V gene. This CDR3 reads CATKGWTGYTEAFF. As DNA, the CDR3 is TGTGCCACCAAGGGGTGGACAGGGTACACTGAAGCTTTCTTT.

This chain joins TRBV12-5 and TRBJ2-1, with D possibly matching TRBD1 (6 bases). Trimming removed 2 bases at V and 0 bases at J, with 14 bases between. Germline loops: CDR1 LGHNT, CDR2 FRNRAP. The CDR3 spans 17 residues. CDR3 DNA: TGTGCTAGTGGTTTGCCCCGGACAGCGAGCTCCTACAATGAGCAGTTCTTC. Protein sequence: CASGLPRTASSYNEQFF.

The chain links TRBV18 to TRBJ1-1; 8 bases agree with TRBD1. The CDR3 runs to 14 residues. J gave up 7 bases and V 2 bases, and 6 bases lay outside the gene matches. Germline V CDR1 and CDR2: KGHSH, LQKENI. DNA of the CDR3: TGTGCCAGCTCACCAGGGAGACAGGGGTATGAAGCTTTCTTT. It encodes CASSPGRQGYEAFF.

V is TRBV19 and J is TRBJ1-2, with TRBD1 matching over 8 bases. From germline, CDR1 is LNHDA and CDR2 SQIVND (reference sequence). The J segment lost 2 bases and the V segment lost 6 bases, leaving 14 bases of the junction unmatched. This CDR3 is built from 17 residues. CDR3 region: CASSPLPGGEGNYGYTF. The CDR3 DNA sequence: TGTGCCAGTAGCCCCCTCCCAGGGGGCGAAGGGAACTATGGCTACACCTTC. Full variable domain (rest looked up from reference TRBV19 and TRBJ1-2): DGGITQSPKYLFRKEGQNVTLSCEQNLNHDAMYWYRQDPGQGLRLIYYSQIVNDFQKGDIAEGYSVSREKKESFPLTVTSAQKNPTAFYLCASSPLPGGEGNYGYTFGSGTRLTVV.

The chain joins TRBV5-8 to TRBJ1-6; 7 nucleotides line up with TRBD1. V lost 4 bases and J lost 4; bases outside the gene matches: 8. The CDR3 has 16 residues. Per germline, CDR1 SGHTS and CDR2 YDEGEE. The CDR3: CASSNRDRLYNSPLHF. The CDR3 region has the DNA TGTGCCAGCAGCAACCGGGACAGACTTTATAATTCACCCCTCCACTTT.

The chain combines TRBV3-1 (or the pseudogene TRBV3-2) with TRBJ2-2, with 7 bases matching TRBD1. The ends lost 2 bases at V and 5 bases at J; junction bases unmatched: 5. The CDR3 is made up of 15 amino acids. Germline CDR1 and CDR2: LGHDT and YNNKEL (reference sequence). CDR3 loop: CASSQFTGATGELFF. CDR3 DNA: TGTGCCAGCAGCCAATTCACAGGGGCTACCGGGGAGCTGTTTTTT.

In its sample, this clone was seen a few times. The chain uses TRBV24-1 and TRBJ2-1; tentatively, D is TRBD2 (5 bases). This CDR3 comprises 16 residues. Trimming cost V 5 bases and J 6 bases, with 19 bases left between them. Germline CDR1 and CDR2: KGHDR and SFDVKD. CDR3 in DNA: TGTGCCACCAGTGGCGGCCGGGGATTTGATTCCAATGAGCAGTTCTTC. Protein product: CATSGGRGFDSNEQFF.

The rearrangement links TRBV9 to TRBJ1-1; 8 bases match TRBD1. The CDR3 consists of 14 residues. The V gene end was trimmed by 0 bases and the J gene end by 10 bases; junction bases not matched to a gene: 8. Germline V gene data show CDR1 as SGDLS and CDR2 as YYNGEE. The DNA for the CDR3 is TGTGCCAGCAGCGTAGGAACAGACAGGGGAGGAGCTTTCTTT. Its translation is CASSVGTDRGGAFF.

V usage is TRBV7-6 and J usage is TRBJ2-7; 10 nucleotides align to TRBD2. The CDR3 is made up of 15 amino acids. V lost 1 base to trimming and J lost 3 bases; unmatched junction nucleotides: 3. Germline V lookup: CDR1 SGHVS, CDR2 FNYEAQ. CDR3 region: CASSLVAGGGYEQYF. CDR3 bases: TGTGCCAGCAGCTTAGTAGCGGGGGGCGGCTACGAGCAGTACTTC.

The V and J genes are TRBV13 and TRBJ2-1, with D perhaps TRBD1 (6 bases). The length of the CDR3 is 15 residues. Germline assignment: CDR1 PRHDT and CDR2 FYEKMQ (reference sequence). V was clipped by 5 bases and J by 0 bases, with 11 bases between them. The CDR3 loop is CASSGDRPSYNEQFF. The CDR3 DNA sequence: TGTGCCAGCAGCGGCGACAGGCCCTCCTACAATGAGCAGTTCTTC.

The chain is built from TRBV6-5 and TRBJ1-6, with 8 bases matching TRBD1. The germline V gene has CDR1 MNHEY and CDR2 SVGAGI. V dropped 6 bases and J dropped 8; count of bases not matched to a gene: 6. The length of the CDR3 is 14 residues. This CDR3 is CASRLRGRDSPLHF. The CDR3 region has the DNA TGTGCCAGCAGACTCAGGGGGCGTGATTCACCCCTCCACTTT.

CDR3 region: CASSRKTGNYGYTF. CDR3 coding DNA: TGTGCCAGCAGCCGTAAGACTGGAAACTATGGCTACACCTTC. V usage is TRBV5-4 and J usage is TRBJ1-2; no firm D call. The ends were cut back, 4 bases at V and 2 bases at J, with 12 bases in the middle. Germline V lookup: CDR1 SGHNT, CDR2 YYREEE (reference sequence). This CDR3 has 14 amino acids.

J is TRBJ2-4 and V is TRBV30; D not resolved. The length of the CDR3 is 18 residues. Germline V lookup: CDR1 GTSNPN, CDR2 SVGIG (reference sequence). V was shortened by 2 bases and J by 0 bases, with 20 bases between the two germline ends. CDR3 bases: TGTGCCTGGAGTCAGGCCGTAAAAGATTTTCTAGCCAAAAACATTCAGTACTTC. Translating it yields CAWSQAVKDFLAKNIQYF.

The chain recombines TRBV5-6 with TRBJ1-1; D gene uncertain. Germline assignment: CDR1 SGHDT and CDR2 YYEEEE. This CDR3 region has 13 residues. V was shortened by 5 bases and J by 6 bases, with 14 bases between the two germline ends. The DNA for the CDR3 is TGTGCCAGCAGTTTTGGACTTGGGCCTGAAGCTTTCTTT. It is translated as CASSFGLGPEAFF.

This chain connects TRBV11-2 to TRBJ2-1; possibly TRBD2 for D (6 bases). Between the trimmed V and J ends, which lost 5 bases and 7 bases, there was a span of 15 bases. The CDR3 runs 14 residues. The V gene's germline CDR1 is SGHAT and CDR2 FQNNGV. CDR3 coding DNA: TGTGCCAGCAGCGATCCTCGTAGCGGTAATGAGCAGTTCTTC. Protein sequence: CASSDPRSGNEQFF.

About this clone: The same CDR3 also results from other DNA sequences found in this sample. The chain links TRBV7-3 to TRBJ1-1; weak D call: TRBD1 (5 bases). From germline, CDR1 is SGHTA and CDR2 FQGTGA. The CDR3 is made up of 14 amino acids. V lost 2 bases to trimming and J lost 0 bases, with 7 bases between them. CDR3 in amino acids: CASSLQGMNTEAFF. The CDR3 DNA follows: TGTGCCAGCAGCTTACAGGGAATGAACACTGAAGCTTTCTTT.

This chain's CDR3 is CASSLGQGAYNYGYTF. The CDR3 nucleotides are TGTGCCAGCAGCTTGGGGCAGGGGGCCTATAACTATGGCTACACCTTC. The chain recombines TRBV5-5 with TRBJ1-2; 8 bases map to TRBD1. The germline CDR1 and CDR2 sequences are SGHKS and YYEKEE (reference sequence). CDR3 length equals 16 residues. V lost 0 bases to trimming and J lost 1 base; unmatched junction nucleotides: 5. The full variable domain, rest sourced from reference TRBV5-5 and TRBJ1-2, is DAGVTQSPTHLIKTRGQQVTLRCSPISGHKSVSWYQQVLGQGPQFIFQYYEKEERGRGNFPDRFSARQFPNYSSELNVNALLLGDSALYLCASSLGQGAYNYGYTFGSGTRLTVV.

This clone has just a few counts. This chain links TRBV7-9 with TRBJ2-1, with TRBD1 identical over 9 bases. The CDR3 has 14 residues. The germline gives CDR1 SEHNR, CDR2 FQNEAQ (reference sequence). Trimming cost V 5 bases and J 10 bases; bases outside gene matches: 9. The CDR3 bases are TGTGCCAGCAGCGACCCTGACAGGGGGGGAGAGCAGTTCTTC. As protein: CASSDPDRGGEQFF.

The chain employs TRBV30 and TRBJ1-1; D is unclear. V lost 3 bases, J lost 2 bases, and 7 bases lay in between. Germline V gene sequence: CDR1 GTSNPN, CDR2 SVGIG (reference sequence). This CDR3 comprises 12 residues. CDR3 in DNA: TGTGCCTGGAGGAGGGCCAACACTGAAGCTTTCTTT. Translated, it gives CAWRRANTEAFF.

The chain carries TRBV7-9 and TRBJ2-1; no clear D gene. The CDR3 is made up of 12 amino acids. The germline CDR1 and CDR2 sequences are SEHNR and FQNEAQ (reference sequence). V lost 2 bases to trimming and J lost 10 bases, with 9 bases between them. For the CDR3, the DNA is TGTGCCAGCAGCTTAACCCGAGAGGAGCAGTTCTTC. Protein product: CASSLTREEQFF. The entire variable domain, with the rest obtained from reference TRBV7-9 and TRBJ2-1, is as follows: DTGVSQNPRHKITKRGQNVTFRCDPISEHNRLYWYRQTLGQGPEFLTYFQNEAQLEKSRLLSDRFSAERPKGSFSTLEIQRTEQGDSAMYLCASSLTREEQFFGPGTRLTVL.

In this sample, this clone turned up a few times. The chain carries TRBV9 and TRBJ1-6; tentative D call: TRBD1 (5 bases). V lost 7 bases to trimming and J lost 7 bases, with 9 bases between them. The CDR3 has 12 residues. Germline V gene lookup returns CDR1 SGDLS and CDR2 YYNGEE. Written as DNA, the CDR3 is TGTGCCAGCGGGGGGAGGAATTCACCCCTCCACTTT. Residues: CASGGRNSPLHF.

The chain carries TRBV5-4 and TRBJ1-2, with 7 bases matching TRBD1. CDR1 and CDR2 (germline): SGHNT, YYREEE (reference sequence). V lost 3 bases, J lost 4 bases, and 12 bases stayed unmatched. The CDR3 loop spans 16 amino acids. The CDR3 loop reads CASSSQKQGSGYGYTF. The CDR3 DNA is TGTGCCAGCAGCTCTCAAAAACAGGGGTCAGGCTATGGCTACACCTTC.

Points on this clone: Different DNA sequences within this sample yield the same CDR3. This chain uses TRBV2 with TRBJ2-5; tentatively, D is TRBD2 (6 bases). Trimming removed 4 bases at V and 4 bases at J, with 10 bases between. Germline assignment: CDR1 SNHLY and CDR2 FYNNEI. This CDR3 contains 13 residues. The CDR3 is CASSGSGGETQYF. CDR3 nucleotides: TGTGCCAGCAGTGGTAGCGGAGGAGAGACCCAGTACTTC.

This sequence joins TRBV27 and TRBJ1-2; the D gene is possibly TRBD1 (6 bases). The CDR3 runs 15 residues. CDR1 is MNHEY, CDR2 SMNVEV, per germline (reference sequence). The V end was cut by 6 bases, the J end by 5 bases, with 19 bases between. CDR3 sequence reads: CASRRGSLINYGYTF. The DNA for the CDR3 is TGTGCCAGCAGGAGGGGGTCCCTCATAAATTATGGCTACACCTTC.